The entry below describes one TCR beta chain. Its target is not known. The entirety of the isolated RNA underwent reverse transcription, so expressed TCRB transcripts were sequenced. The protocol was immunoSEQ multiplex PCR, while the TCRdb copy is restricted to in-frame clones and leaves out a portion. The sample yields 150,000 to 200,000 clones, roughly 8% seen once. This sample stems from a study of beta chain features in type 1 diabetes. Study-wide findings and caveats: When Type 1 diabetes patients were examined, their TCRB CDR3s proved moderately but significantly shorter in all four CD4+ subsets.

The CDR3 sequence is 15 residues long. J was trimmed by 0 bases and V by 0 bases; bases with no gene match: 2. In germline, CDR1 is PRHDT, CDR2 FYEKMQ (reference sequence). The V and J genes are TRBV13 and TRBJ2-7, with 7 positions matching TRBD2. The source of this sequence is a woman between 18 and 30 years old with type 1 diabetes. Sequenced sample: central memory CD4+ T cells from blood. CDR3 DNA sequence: TGTGCCAGCAGCTTAGGCCCGGGGGGCTCCTACGAGCAGTACTTC. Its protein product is CASSLGPGGSYEQYF.